A selection of T cell receptor beta chains follows, all from one sample in a study of blood T cells in healthy people across ages. MiXCR, run by TCRdb on the 5' RACE reads, gives a single entry per CDR3 protein. This sample yields 790,000 or so distinct CDR3 sequences, of which roughly 56% are seen a single time; around 25% belongs to the top ten. Sequenced sample: blood. The receptors originated from a man aged 40-55 years in good health. CDR3s include the opening cysteine and the closing phenylalanine or tryptophan. Each record gives: CDR3 length, D gene, V gene, clone size, J gene, CDR3 protein, CDR3 DNA. The D gene is left open where the match is weak. Expanded clones get a size class; other rows say once, few or many, or leave the size out.

len: 18; d_gene: .; v_gene: TRBV11-2; abundance: .; j_gene: TRBJ2-7; CDR3aa: CASSLGAVGDSPYNEQYF; CDR3nt: TGTGCCAGCAGCTTAGGGGCCGTGGGGGACTCCCCCTACAATGAGCAGTACTTC
len: 13; d_gene: .; v_gene: TRBV11-3; abundance: .; j_gene: TRBJ2-1; CDR3aa: CASSSWDDDEQFF; CDR3nt: TGTGCCAGCAGCTCTTGGGACGACGATGAGCAGTTCTTC
len: 13; d_gene: .; v_gene: TRBV7-9; abundance: .; j_gene: TRBJ2-5; CDR3aa: CASSQDRRDPPYF; CDR3nt: TGCGCCAGCAGCCAAGATAGGAGGGACCCTCCGTACTTC
len: 17; d_gene: TRBD2; v_gene: TRBV6-6; abundance: .; j_gene: TRBJ2-1; CDR3aa: CASRPLAGGATHNEQFF; CDR3nt: TGTGCCAGCAGACCACTAGCGGGGGGCGCAACCCACAATGAGCAGTTCTTC
len: 19; d_gene: .; v_gene: TRBV11-2; abundance: .; j_gene: TRBJ2-1; CDR3aa: CASSRDSGTPFRLYNEQFF; CDR3nt: TGTGCCAGCAGCCGGGATTCAGGGACTCCCTTTCGATTATACAATGAGCAGTTCTTC
len: 15; d_gene: .; v_gene: TRBV11-3; abundance: few; j_gene: TRBJ1-6; CDR3aa: CASSPGQRRNSPLHF; CDR3nt: TGTGCCAGCAGCCCAGGACAGAGACGAAATTCACCCCTCCACTTT
len: 12; d_gene: .; v_gene: TRBV25-1; abundance: .; j_gene: TRBJ1-2; CDR3aa: CASSSADYGYTF; CDR3nt: TGTGCCAGCAGTTCAGCAGACTATGGCTACACCTTC
len: 13; d_gene: .; v_gene: TRBV29-1; abundance: few; j_gene: TRBJ2-1; CDR3aa: CSVVGPFENEQFF; CDR3nt: TGCAGCGTTGTAGGGCCCTTTGAGAATGAGCAGTTCTTC
len: 14; d_gene: TRBD2; v_gene: TRBV7-2; abundance: few; j_gene: TRBJ2-7; CDR3aa: CAGSPVAGPYEQYF; CDR3nt: TGTGCCGGCAGCCCCGTAGCGGGACCCTACGAGCAGTACTTC
len: 17; d_gene: TRBD2; v_gene: TRBV6-2/TRBV6-3; abundance: .; j_gene: TRBJ2-1; CDR3aa: CASSEIQLAGVNNEQFF; CDR3nt: TGTGCCAGCAGCGAGATACAGCTAGCGGGAGTAAACAATGAACAGTTCTTC
len: 16; d_gene: TRBD1; v_gene: TRBV18; abundance: .; j_gene: TRBJ1-1; CDR3aa: CASSPISGTGNREAFF; CDR3nt: TGTGCCAGCTCACCCATCTCAGGGACAGGGAACCGTGAAGCTTTCTTT
len: 13; d_gene: .; v_gene: TRBV25-1; abundance: .; j_gene: TRBJ2-7; CDR3aa: CASRGRVSGEQYF; CDR3nt: TGTGCCAGCAGAGGACGAGTTTCGGGCGAGCAGTACTTC
len: 16; d_gene: .; v_gene: TRBV12-3/TRBV12-4; abundance: .; j_gene: TRBJ2-3; CDR3aa: CASSPPRAMSTDTQYF; CDR3nt: TGTGCCAGCAGTCCTCCTCGCGCTATGAGCACAGATACGCAGTATTTT
len: 13; d_gene: TRBD1; v_gene: TRBV5-1; abundance: .; j_gene: TRBJ1-2; CDR3aa: CASSLEQGEGYTF; CDR3nt: TGCGCCAGCAGCTTGGAACAGGGGGAAGGCTACACCTTC
len: 13; d_gene: .; v_gene: TRBV20-1; abundance: .; j_gene: TRBJ2-5; CDR3aa: CSARAGAQETQYF; CDR3nt: TGCAGTGCTCGCGCAGGGGCACAAGAGACCCAGTACTTC
len: 14; d_gene: .; v_gene: TRBV3-1; abundance: .; j_gene: TRBJ2-3; CDR3aa: CASSQVDTRGALYF; CDR3nt: TGTGCCAGCAGCCAAGTTGATACACGGGGGGCGTTGTATTTT
len: 15; d_gene: TRBD2; v_gene: TRBV2; abundance: .; j_gene: TRBJ2-3; CDR3aa: CASSSLAGPSRTQYF; CDR3nt: TGTGCCAGCAGTTCTCTAGCGGGCCCTTCTCGTACGCAGTATTTT
len: 18; d_gene: TRBD2; v_gene: TRBV7-2; abundance: few; j_gene: TRBJ2-1; CDR3aa: CASSLGPAGLAGNNEQFF; CDR3nt: TGTGCCAGCAGCTTAGGGCCCGCGGGACTAGCGGGAAACAATGAGCAGTTCTTC
len: 16; d_gene: TRBD2; v_gene: TRBV9; abundance: .; j_gene: TRBJ2-3; CDR3aa: CASSVAVAGGTDTQYF; CDR3nt: TGTGCCAGCAGCGTGGCGGTAGCGGGGGGCACAGATACGCAGTATTTT
len: 15; d_gene: .; v_gene: TRBV9; abundance: .; j_gene: TRBJ2-3; CDR3aa: CASSDAGGVTDTQYF; CDR3nt: TGTGCCAGCAGCGACGCCGGGGGAGTCACAGATACGCAGTATTTT
len: 16; d_gene: .; v_gene: TRBV20-1; abundance: few; j_gene: TRBJ2-4; CDR3aa: CSARATGGEAKNIQYF; CDR3nt: TGCAGTGCTAGAGCAACTGGGGGCGAAGCCAAAAACATTCAGTACTTC
len: 13; d_gene: .; v_gene: TRBV29-1; abundance: .; j_gene: TRBJ2-2; CDR3aa: CSATYLNTGELFF; CDR3nt: TGCAGCGCCACCTACTTGAACACCGGGGAGCTGTTTTTT
len: 14; d_gene: .; v_gene: TRBV12-3/TRBV12-4; abundance: .; j_gene: TRBJ1-2; CDR3aa: CASRHTGDNYGYTF; CDR3nt: TGTGCCAGCAGACACACGGGGGATAACTATGGCTACACCTTC
len: 18; d_gene: TRBD2; v_gene: TRBV9; abundance: .; j_gene: TRBJ2-1; CDR3aa: CASSVNDGLAGVYNEQFF; CDR3nt: TGTGCCAGCAGCGTGAATGATGGACTAGCGGGAGTATACAATGAGCAGTTCTTC
len: 16; d_gene: .; v_gene: TRBV20-1; abundance: once; j_gene: TRBJ2-1; CDR3aa: CSARDHSSSSYNEQFF; CDR3nt: TGCAGTGCTAGAGATCACAGCAGTTCCTCCTACAATGAGCAGTTCTTC
len: 13; d_gene: .; v_gene: TRBV7-9; abundance: .; j_gene: TRBJ2-1; CDR3aa: CASSYRLVSEQFF; CDR3nt: TGTGCCAGCAGCTACCGACTAGTAAGTGAGCAGTTCTTC
len: 14; d_gene: .; v_gene: TRBV25-1; abundance: few; j_gene: TRBJ2-7; CDR3aa: CASSSGTDAGEQYF; CDR3nt: TGTGCCAGCAGCTCCGGGACGGATGCCGGCGAGCAGTACTTC
len: 15; d_gene: .; v_gene: TRBV4-1; abundance: once; j_gene: TRBJ1-1; CDR3aa: CASSQGQGMNTEAFF; CDR3nt: TGCGCCAGCAGCCAAGGGCAGGGGATGAACACTGAAGCTTTCTTT
len: 14; d_gene: TRBD2; v_gene: TRBV29-1; abundance: few; j_gene: TRBJ2-7; CDR3aa: CSGRLAGVLNEQYF; CDR3nt: TGCAGCGGCAGACTAGCGGGAGTTCTAAACGAGCAGTACTTC
len: 14; d_gene: .; v_gene: TRBV24-1; abundance: many; j_gene: TRBJ1-2; CDR3aa: CATSLSQGLGGYTF; CDR3nt: TGTGCCACCAGTCTCTCTCAGGGGTTAGGTGGCTACACCTTC
len: 19; d_gene: .; v_gene: TRBV9; abundance: .; j_gene: TRBJ2-6; CDR3aa: CASSVGTPGQGFGANVLTF; CDR3nt: TGTGCCAGCAGCGTAGGAACTCCGGGACAAGGGTTTGGGGCCAACGTCCTGACTTTC
len: 18; d_gene: TRBD1; v_gene: TRBV15; abundance: few; j_gene: TRBJ2-7; CDR3aa: CATSRDRQGRNLFNEQYF; CDR3nt: TGTGCCACCAGCAGAGATAGACAGGGAAGAAACCTCTTCAACGAGCAGTACTTC
len: 12; d_gene: .; v_gene: TRBV5-1; abundance: few; j_gene: TRBJ2-1; CDR3aa: CASSYIGSPQFF; CDR3nt: TGCGCCAGCAGTTATATCGGGAGTCCGCAGTTCTTC
len: 17; d_gene: TRBD2; v_gene: TRBV7-2; abundance: once; j_gene: TRBJ2-5; CDR3aa: CASSPGLAGGLGETQYF; CDR3nt: TGTGCCAGCAGCCCGGGACTAGCGGGGGGATTGGGGGAGACCCAGTACTTC
len: 14; d_gene: .; v_gene: TRBV18; abundance: .; j_gene: TRBJ1-1; CDR3aa: CASSPLELYTEAFF; CDR3nt: TGTGCCAGCTCACCACTGGAACTGTATACTGAAGCTTTCTTT
len: 12; d_gene: .; v_gene: TRBV20-1; abundance: once; j_gene: TRBJ2-1; CDR3aa: CSARLVLSEQFF; CDR3nt: TGCAGTGCTAGACTTGTCCTATCCGAGCAGTTCTTC
len: 15; d_gene: .; v_gene: TRBV6-2/TRBV6-3; abundance: few; j_gene: TRBJ2-1; CDR3aa: CASSTQGPAGNEQFF; CDR3nt: TGTGCCAGCAGTACCCAGGGGCCCGCGGGCAATGAGCAGTTCTTC
len: 14; d_gene: .; v_gene: TRBV7-3; abundance: .; j_gene: TRBJ2-3; CDR3aa: CASSGGGPEGTQYF; CDR3nt: TGTGCCAGCAGCGGGGGGGGGCCGGAAGGTACGCAGTATTTT
len: 14; d_gene: .; v_gene: TRBV4-3; abundance: few; j_gene: TRBJ2-5; CDR3aa: CASSQDGLWETQYF; CDR3nt: TGCGCCAGCAGCCAAGATGGACTATGGGAGACCCAGTACTTC
len: 12; d_gene: .; v_gene: TRBV2; abundance: .; j_gene: TRBJ1-1; CDR3aa: CASSESTGEAFF; CDR3nt: TGTGCCAGCAGCGAGTCCACAGGGGAAGCTTTCTTT
len: 16; d_gene: .; v_gene: TRBV28; abundance: once; j_gene: TRBJ2-6; CDR3aa: CASSDDSLSGANVLTF; CDR3nt: TGTGCCAGCAGTGATGACAGCCTCTCTGGGGCCAACGTCCTGACTTTC
len: 16; d_gene: TRBD1; v_gene: TRBV4-3; abundance: few; j_gene: TRBJ2-7; CDR3aa: CASSQGLLDRGGEQYF; CDR3nt: TGCGCCAGCAGCCAAGGTCTTTTGGACAGGGGAGGGGAGCAGTACTTC
len: 17; d_gene: TRBD1; v_gene: TRBV3-1; abundance: .; j_gene: TRBJ1-6; CDR3aa: CASSQGVGTGENSPLHF; CDR3nt: TGTGCCAGCAGCCAAGGAGTCGGGACAGGAGAAAATTCACCCCTCCACTTT
len: 16; d_gene: .; v_gene: TRBV11-1; abundance: .; j_gene: TRBJ2-5; CDR3aa: CASSFNPPQSGETQYF; CDR3nt: TGTGCCAGCAGCTTTAATCCCCCACAGAGCGGAGAGACCCAGTACTTC
len: 16; d_gene: TRBD2; v_gene: TRBV7-2; abundance: .; j_gene: TRBJ2-7; CDR3aa: CASSLRREREVYEQYF; CDR3nt: TGTGCCAGCAGCTTAAGGAGGGAGCGGGAGGTTTACGAGCAGTACTTC
len: 16; d_gene: .; v_gene: TRBV9; abundance: .; j_gene: TRBJ2-3; CDR3aa: CASSVRGGGTTDTQYF; CDR3nt: TGTGCCAGCAGCGTAAGGGGGGGGGGCACCACAGATACGCAGTATTTT
len: 16; d_gene: .; v_gene: TRBV7-9; abundance: few; j_gene: TRBJ2-7; CDR3aa: CASSPPAGDSTYEQYF; CDR3nt: TGTGCCAGCAGCCCCCCGGCCGGGGACTCAACCTACGAGCAGTACTTC
len: 16; d_gene: .; v_gene: TRBV11-2; abundance: once; j_gene: TRBJ2-1; CDR3aa: CASSPTDRAAYNEQFF; CDR3nt: TGTGCCAGCAGCCCTACGGACCGAGCGGCATACAATGAGCAGTTCTTC
len: 13; d_gene: TRBD1; v_gene: TRBV29-1; abundance: .; j_gene: TRBJ1-2; CDR3aa: CSVRGQGPSGYTF; CDR3nt: TGCAGCGTAAGGGGACAGGGCCCCTCTGGCTACACCTTC
len: 17; d_gene: .; v_gene: TRBV12-3/TRBV12-4; abundance: .; j_gene: TRBJ2-3; CDR3aa: CASSLGPGRDSTDTQYF; CDR3nt: TGTGCCAGCAGTTTAGGGCCAGGGAGAGACAGCACAGATACGCAGTATTTT
len: 16; d_gene: TRBD2; v_gene: TRBV6-5; abundance: .; j_gene: TRBJ2-3; CDR3aa: CASRPDLAGAGDTQYF; CDR3nt: TGTGCCAGCAGACCCGACCTAGCGGGGGCTGGAGATACGCAGTATTTT
len: 15; d_gene: .; v_gene: TRBV7-2; abundance: .; j_gene: TRBJ2-1; CDR3aa: CASSSDAGLGNEQFF; CDR3nt: TGTGCCAGCAGCTCCGATGCGGGATTGGGCAATGAGCAGTTCTTC
len: 17; d_gene: TRBD2; v_gene: TRBV20-1; abundance: .; j_gene: TRBJ2-3; CDR3aa: CSADGILAGGYTDTQYF; CDR3nt: TGCAGTGCTGACGGCATACTAGCGGGAGGGTACACAGATACGCAGTATTTT